The source of this T cell receptor (beta chain) is a study of identical twins. Findings and caveats of the study: Whereas memory repertoires showed no such difference, abundant cord blood beta clonotypes carried fewer insertions. In zero-insertion analyses, partial confounding could arise from invariant MAIT and iNKT cells. Sequences that were beta out-of-frame showed weaker excess twin sharing.

As for this clonotype: Its antigen is still unknown.

Template switching supplied a universal primer site; unique molecular identifiers were carried on the cDNA. TCRdb re-called the 5' RACE reads with MiXCR, one entry per CDR3 protein. The data contain approximately 1.8 million distinct CDR3 sequences, around 29% of them seen just once; the ten biggest clones take up approximately 0.25%. Germline CDR1 and CDR2: SGHKS and YYEKEE (reference sequence). V was trimmed by 0 bases and J by 2 bases, leaving 12 bases between them. The CDR3 totals 16 residues. Material for sequencing was cord blood. This TCR derives from a newborn girl in good health. This rearrangement joins TRBV5-5 to TRBJ2-4; the D gene is possibly TRBD2 (6 bases). The CDR3 sequence: CASSLEVGGPKNIQYF. In DNA form, the CDR3 reads TGTGCCAGCAGCTTGGAGGTGGGAGGTCCCAAAAACATTCAGTACTTC.